Below are 4 T cell receptor beta chains sequenced from a single sample in a study of cytomegalovirus exposure and HLA in healthy donors. The study ran its PCR with 60 Vbeta and 13 Jbeta primers. Produced via immunoSEQ multiplex PCR; TCRdb's table is partial and in-frame only. The table records over 130,000 clones, 70% to 80% of them present only once. Sequenced sample: PBMCs. These receptors were taken from a human donor in good health.

This chain joins TRBV4-3 and TRBJ2-3, with D perhaps matching TRBD2 (6 bases). The germline V gene has CDR1 LGHNA and CDR2 YSLEER. The CDR3 runs to 14 residues. The ends were cut back, 1 base at V and 6 bases at J, with 11 bases in the middle. CDR3 sequence (DNA): TGCGCCAGCAGCCAAGCCCCTGGAGGGGATACGCAGTATTTT. Its translation: CASSQAPGGDTQYF.

This clone showed up just once. The same CDR3 also results from other DNA sequences found in this sample. The gene calls are TRBV27 and TRBJ2-2; 8 bases match TRBD2. The length of the CDR3 is 17 residues. The germline gives CDR1 MNHEY, CDR2 SMNVEV (reference sequence). V lost 3 bases to trimming and J lost 2 bases; unmatched junction nucleotides: 8. In DNA, the CDR3 is TGTGCCAGCAGTTTTGCCCTAGCGGGTGGAAACACCGGGGAGCTGTTTTTT. Translated, it gives CASSFALAGGNTGELFF.

The chain couples TRBV30 to TRBJ2-7; 10 bases align to TRBD1. The trim removed 2 bases at V and 6 bases at J, leaving 4 bases unmatched. Germline values: CDR1 GTSNPN, CDR2 SVGIG (reference sequence). CDR3 size: 13 residues. Written as DNA, the CDR3 is TGTGCCTGGAGTCGGGACAGGGGTATCGAGCAGTACTTC. Protein sequence: CAWSRDRGIEQYF.

V gene TRBV15 combines with J gene TRBJ2-1; 7 bases are shared with TRBD2. This CDR3 region has 15 residues. Germline V CDR1 and CDR2: LNHNV, YYDKDF (reference sequence). Trimming cost V 3 bases and J 7 bases; bases outside gene matches: 9. In DNA, the CDR3 is TGTGCCACCAGCAGGGGGCTAGCGGATCAAAATGAGCAGTTCTTC. Translated: CATSRGLADQNEQFF.